This T cell receptor (beta chain) was recovered during a study of identical twins. On this clonotype: What it binds is not known.

Germline V gene lookup returns CDR1 SGHRS and CDR2 YFSETQ. This CDR3 is 17 amino acids long. Between the trimmed V and J ends, which lost 4 bases and 5 bases, there was a span of 24 bases. TCRdb used MiXCR to reprocess the 5' RACE reads, holding one entry per CDR3 protein. This sample has about 490,000 distinct CDR3 sequences, with roughly 15% found just once. Study results and limitations: The abundant beta clonotypes from cord blood had fewer insertions, and memory repertoires had none of this. Modelling approaches yielded underestimates of out-of-frame TCR alpha sharing between monozygotic twins.

These same records also appear under a second study, on yellow fever vaccine responses in identical twins.

The genes are TRBV5-1 and TRBJ1-2; TRBD1 might be the D (5 bases). Sequencing was done on a sample of CD4+ T cells sorted from blood. The receptor was isolated from a woman aged 18-29 years in good health. As DNA, the CDR3 is TGCGCCAGCAGCCCCCGGGACTTGCGATCCTTAGGGTATGGCTACACCTTC. Its protein product is CASSPRDLRSLGYGYTF.